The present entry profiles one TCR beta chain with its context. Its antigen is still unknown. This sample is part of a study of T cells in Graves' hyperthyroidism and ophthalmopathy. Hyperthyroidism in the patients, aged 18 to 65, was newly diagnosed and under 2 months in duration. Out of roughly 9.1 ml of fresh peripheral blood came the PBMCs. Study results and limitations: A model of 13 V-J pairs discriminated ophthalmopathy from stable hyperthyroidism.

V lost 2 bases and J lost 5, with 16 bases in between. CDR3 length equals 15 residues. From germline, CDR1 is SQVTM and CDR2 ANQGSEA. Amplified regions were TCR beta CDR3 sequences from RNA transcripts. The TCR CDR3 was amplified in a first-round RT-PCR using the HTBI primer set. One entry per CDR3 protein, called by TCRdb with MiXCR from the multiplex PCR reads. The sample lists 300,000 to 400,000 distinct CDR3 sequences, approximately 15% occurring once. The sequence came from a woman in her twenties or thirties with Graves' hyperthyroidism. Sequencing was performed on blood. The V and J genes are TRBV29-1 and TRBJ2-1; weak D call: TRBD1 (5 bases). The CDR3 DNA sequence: TGCAGCGTTGAAACGCATCGCACAGGTCACAATGAGCAGTTCTTC. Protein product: CSVETHRTGHNEQFF.